This T cell receptor beta chain was sequenced during a study of blood T cell repertoires in COVID-19 (TCRdb year 2020). Regarding the complete study: Samples from collaborators originated in the United States, Italy and Spain and spanned both the acute and convalescent phases of COVID-19. The dataset comprised deeply sampled blood TCRbeta repertoires from subjects exposed to, actively infected with, or recovered from COVID-19. The prospective study material was composed of cDNA or gDNA derived from T cells, B-cell-depleted T cells, or PBMCs. Samples came from the ongoing ImmuneRACE study (first 160 participants) plus 1,254 subjects from 6 global collaborators. HLA class I and class II types, where available, came from metadata supplied by the sample provider rather than from assay-based typing. The repertoires were released in a freely available public database intended as a resource for research on the immune response to SARS-CoV-2. Sample metadata almost always included a de-identified subject ID, COVID-19 status, age in years and sex.

The germline V gene yields SGHTA for CDR1 and FQGTGA for CDR2. V lost 5 bases and J lost 3 bases, and the count of bases not matched to a germline gene is 7. CDR3 length: 15 amino acids, cysteine to phenylalanine. Left in the record is the CDR3 DNA by itself, 45 bases read in frame from the first base. With respect to this clone: Which antigen it targets is not known. No base quality information exists; no much larger clone differs at one position.

TCRbeta CDR3 regions were amplified from genomic DNA by means of the immunoSEQ Assay, a bias-controlled multiplex PCR. Processing in the source paper ran as follows. Nucleated cell counts per sample were estimated from amplification of reference gene primers within the assay. Sequence reads were collapsed and filtered to measure the absolute abundance of every unique TCRbeta CDR3 rearrangement. For each sample, productive Simpson clonality was calculated as the square root of Simpson's diversity index over productive rearrangements. In its TCRdb copy, this immuneACCESS table keeps in-frame sequences only and misses some clones. Where compared with another copy, unresolved V genes explain less than half of these, and the others have no known cause. D and trimming come from the DNA, and the V and J calls and clone size come from that table. The sample contains about 270,000 clones, approximately 92% of them found a single time. The ten top clones hold 2% to 3% of the sample.

The paper as a whole reports these results and caveats: The amount of clinical and demographic metadata varied by source and participant and was provided uncurated.

At one collaborating source in Seattle, patients were enrolled during active infection and were followed longitudinally through the course of disease. Whole blood was collected in K2EDTA tubes by collaborating institutions according to the institutions' own protocols. For TCRbeta analysis, collaborators shipped samples in one of three forms: frozen whole blood, isolated PBMCs, or DNA extracted from either of those sample types. The rearrangement combines TRBV7-3 with TRBJ2-1, and 7 bases in between align with TRBD2. The sequence came from a person aged 18 to 29 with COVID-19, enrolled during active disease. Sequencing was done on a sample of peripheral blood. The CDR3 here reads CASSLSGTNYNEQFF. The DNA sequence is TGTGCCAGCAGCCTAAGCGGGACGAACTACAATGAGCAGTTCTTC.